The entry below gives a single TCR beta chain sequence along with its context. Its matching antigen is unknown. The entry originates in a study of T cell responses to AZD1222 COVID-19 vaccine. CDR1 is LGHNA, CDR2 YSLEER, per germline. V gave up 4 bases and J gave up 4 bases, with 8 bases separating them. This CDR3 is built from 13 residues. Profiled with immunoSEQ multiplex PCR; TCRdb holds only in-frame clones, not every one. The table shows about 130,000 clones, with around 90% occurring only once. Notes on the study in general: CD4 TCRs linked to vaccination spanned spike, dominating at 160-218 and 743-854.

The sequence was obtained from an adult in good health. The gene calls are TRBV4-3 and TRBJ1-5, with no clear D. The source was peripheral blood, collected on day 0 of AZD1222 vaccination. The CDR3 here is CASSLERNQPQHF. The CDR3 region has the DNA TGCGCCAGCAGCCTAGAAAGGAATCAGCCCCAGCATTTT.